Below, 10 T cell receptor beta chains from the same sample are listed, as sequenced in a study of CD8 T cells in Susac syndrome. After extraction with the RNeasy kit, about 0.5 to 1 ug of the RNA was reverse transcribed using random hexamers. One entry per CDR3 protein, called by TCRdb with MiXCR from the immunoSEQ multiplex PCR reads. The sample holds 100,000 to 150,000 distinct CDR3 sequences, nearly 95% seen once. The specimen sequenced was CD4+ T cells from PBMCs. The receptors originated from a human donor in good health.

Comment on this clonotype: One end of the junction does not line up with germline, which may come from a read error. V usage is TRBV12-3 or TRBV12-4 and J usage is TRBJ2-3; D gene ambiguous. CDR3 length: 11 residues. As DNA, the CDR3 is TGTGCCAGCAGTTTGGGCATCATTACGGATTTT. Translation gives CASSLGIITDF.

CDR3 in amino acids: CASSHRGQNTGELFF. The CDR3 region has the DNA TGTGCCAGCAGCCACAGGGGACAGAACACCGGGGAGCTGTTTTTT. J is TRBJ2-2 and V is TRBV3-1; tentatively, D is TRBD1 (6 bases). The V gene lost 3 bases and the J gene lost 1 base, with 9 bases spanning the gap. The CDR3 consists of 15 residues. The germline CDR1 and CDR2 sequences are LGHDT and YNNKEL (reference sequence).

The CDR3 loop reads CASSFVASWETQYF. CDR3 nucleotides: TGCGCCAGCAGCTTCGTGGCTAGCTGGGAGACCCAGTACTTC. The chain carries TRBV5-1 and TRBJ2-5; maybe TRBD2 (5 bases). V was cut by 2 bases and J by 5 bases, with 13 bases left in between. Germline-derived CDR1 and CDR2 are SGHRS and YFSETQ. The CDR3 loop spans 14 amino acids.

The chain is built from TRBV21-1 and TRBJ2-3; no check of the table's D call, TRBD1, against the DNA was made. TRBV21-1 is flagged as a pseudogene. This CDR3 region has 17 residues. The CDR3 coding sequence is TGTGCCAGCAGCAAAGGTCGGGACAGGGGAGCCACAGATACGCAGTATTTT. It encodes CASSKGRDRGATDTQYF.

As regards this clonotype: Mismatch with germline at one junction end may stem from a read error. The chain employs TRBV5-1 and TRBJ2-5; 8 nucleotides match TRBD1. From germline, CDR1 is SGHRS and CDR2 YFSETQ. CDR3 size: 13 residues. CDR3 nucleotide sequence: TGCGCCAACAGCTGGACAGGGAGAGAGACCCAGTACTTC. This gives the protein CANSWTGRETQYF.

This chain connects TRBV7-2 to TRBJ2-3, with 9 bases fitting TRBD1. Germline CDR1 reads SGHTA; CDR2 reads FQGNSA. The CDR3 spans 14 residues. V shed 4 bases and J 6 bases; nucleotides not matched to a gene: 5. Written as DNA, the CDR3 is TGTGCCAGCAGCTCCTCCACAGGGGGCGATACGCAGTATTTT. Translation gives CASSSSTGGDTQYF.

The J gene is TRBJ2-3, the V gene TRBV29-1; D not certain. V lost 2 bases to trimming and J lost 6 bases, with 12 bases between them. This CDR3 has 13 residues. Germline-derived CDR1 and CDR2 are SQVTM and ANQGSEA. Here the CDR3 DNA reads TGCAGCGTTGAACCCAGGCCCGGTGATACGCAGTATTTT. Encoded protein: CSVEPRPGDTQYF.

This clonotype was found once. The rearrangement uses TRBV12-3 or TRBV12-4 and TRBJ2-6, with no clear D. V was cut by 3 bases and J by 3 bases, with 6 bases left in between. The CDR3 length is 14 residues. In DNA form, the CDR3 reads TGTGCCAGCAGTTTGGATCGTGGGGCCAACGTCCTGACTTTC. This sequence encodes CASSLDRGANVLTF.

The chain combines TRBV4-1 with TRBJ2-4; no definite D call. Germline lookup yields CDR1 MGHRA and CDR2 YSYEKL. The ends were cut back, 2 bases at V and 6 bases at J, with 11 bases in the middle. The CDR3 loop spans 14 amino acids. The CDR3 nucleotides read TGCGCCAGCAGCCAACTCCCCCATTCAAACATTCAGTACTTC. Its translation: CASSQLPHSNIQYF.

This clonotype came up once. The V gene is TRBV5-4, the J gene TRBJ1-1; D is perhaps TRBD1 (6 bases). In germline, CDR1 is SGHNT, CDR2 YYREEE (reference sequence). Deletions cut 4 bases from V and 8 bases from J, with 21 bases between. The CDR3 runs 15 residues. The CDR3 spells CASSPLRGFRAEAFF. As DNA, the CDR3 is TGTGCCAGCAGCCCCCTCAGGGGCTTCCGGGCCGAAGCTTTCTTT.